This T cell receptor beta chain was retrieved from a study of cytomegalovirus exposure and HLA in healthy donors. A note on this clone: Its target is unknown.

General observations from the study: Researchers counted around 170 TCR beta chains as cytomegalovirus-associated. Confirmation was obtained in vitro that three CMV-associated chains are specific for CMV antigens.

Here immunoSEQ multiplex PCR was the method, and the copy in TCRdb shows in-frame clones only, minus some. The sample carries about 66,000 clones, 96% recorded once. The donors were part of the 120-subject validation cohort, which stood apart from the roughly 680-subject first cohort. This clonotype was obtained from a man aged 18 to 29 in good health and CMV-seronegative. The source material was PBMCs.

The CDR3 loop is CASSPPGGSINEQFF. In nucleotides, the CDR3 is TGTGCCAGCAGCCCCCCAGGAGGGAGCATAAATGAGCAGTTCTTC. The chain is built from TRBV9 and TRBJ2-1; TRBD2 is a possible D gene (6 bases). The V and J ends lost 4 bases and 7 bases respectively, with 18 bases between them. The length of the CDR3 is 15 residues. Germline-derived CDR1 and CDR2 are SGDLS and YYNGEE. The variable domain in full, with the rest retrieved from reference TRBV9 and TRBJ2-1, is DSGVTQTPKHLITATGQRVTLRCSPRSGDLSVYWYQQSLDQGLQFLIQYYNGEERAKGNILERFSAQQFPDLHSELNLSSLELGDSALYFCASSPPGGSINEQFFGPGTRLTVL.